The rows below give T cell receptor beta chains drawn from one sample of a study of blood T cell repertoires in COVID-19. Some clones are missing from TCRdb's copy, which holds only in-frame ones; the method was immunoSEQ multiplex PCR. The sample consists of some 270,000 clones, less than 90% of them appearing once. Sequencing used peripheral blood. The receptors stem from a woman between 35 and 50 years old who had recovered from COVID-19. CDR3s include the opening cysteine and the closing phenylalanine or tryptophan. The order of the fields is clone size, J gene, D gene, V gene, CDR3 protein, CDR3 DNA. A D gene is named only where the DNA matches it firmly. Rows may omit the clone size; those that give it use once, few, many or a size class.

abundance: .
j_gene: TRBJ2-5
d_gene: .
v_gene: TRBV15
CDR3aa: CATSRDNWAFIQETQYF
CDR3nt: TGTGCCACCAGCAGAGATAATTGGGCTTTTATTCAAGAGACCCAGTACTTC

abundance: .
j_gene: TRBJ2-3
d_gene: TRBD2
v_gene: TRBV14
CDR3aa: CASSQGSSGPDTQYF
CDR3nt: TGTGCCAGCAGCCAAGGATCTAGCGGGCCAGATACGCAGTATTTT

abundance: .
j_gene: TRBJ2-7
d_gene: .
v_gene: TRBV2
CDR3aa: CASKNREGSSYEQYF
CDR3nt: TGTGCCAGCAAAAACAGGGAGGGCAGCTCCTACGAGCAGTACTTC

abundance: .
j_gene: TRBJ1-5
d_gene: .
v_gene: TRBV11-2
CDR3aa: CASSSARNQPQHF
CDR3nt: TGTGCCAGCAGCTCCGCGCGCAATCAGCCCCAGCATTTT

abundance: .
j_gene: TRBJ2-2
d_gene: TRBD2
v_gene: TRBV27
CDR3aa: CASWVAGAPGTGELFF
CDR3nt: TGTGCCAGCTGGGTAGCGGGGGCCCCGGGCACCGGGGAGCTGTTTTTT

abundance: .
j_gene: TRBJ1-2
d_gene: TRBD1
v_gene: TRBV6-1
CDR3aa: CASSDSGGVYGYTF
CDR3nt: TGTGCCAGCAGTGATTCAGGGGGCGTCTATGGCTACACCTTC

abundance: .
j_gene: TRBJ2-3
d_gene: TRBD2
v_gene: TRBV19
CDR3aa: CASSKVSAGGVTDTQYF
CDR3nt: TGTGCCAGTAGTAAGGTCTCGGCGGGGGGCGTAACAGATACGCAGTATTTT

abundance: .
j_gene: TRBJ2-5
d_gene: TRBD2
v_gene: TRBV7-2
CDR3aa: CASSPGLAEETQYF
CDR3nt: TGTGCCAGCAGCCCGGGACTAGCGGAAGAGACCCAGTACTTC

abundance: once
j_gene: TRBJ1-4
d_gene: .
v_gene: TRBV20-1
CDR3aa: CSASNQGETNEKLFF
CDR3nt: TGCAGTGCTAGTAATCAAGGGGAAACTAATGAAAAACTGTTTTTT

abundance: .
j_gene: TRBJ2-1
d_gene: TRBD2
v_gene: TRBV2
CDR3aa: CASTLAGEYNEQFF
CDR3nt: TGTGCCAGCACCCTAGCGGGGGAGTACAATGAGCAGTTCTTC

abundance: .
j_gene: TRBJ1-4
d_gene: .
v_gene: TRBV10-3
CDR3aa: CAISGQVNEKLFF
CDR3nt: TGTGCCATCAGTGGACAAGTTAATGAAAAACTGTTTTTT

abundance: .
j_gene: TRBJ1-1
d_gene: TRBD1
v_gene: TRBV28
CDR3aa: CASSTVGTGFTEAFF
CDR3nt: TGTGCCAGCAGCACCGTTGGGACAGGGTTCACTGAAGCTTTCTTT

abundance: .
j_gene: TRBJ1-6
d_gene: TRBD1
v_gene: TRBV2
CDR3aa: CASKDRASPLHF
CDR3nt: TGTGCCAGTAAGGACAGGGCCTCACCCCTCCACTTT

abundance: .
j_gene: TRBJ1-2
d_gene: TRBD1
v_gene: TRBV10-3
CDR3aa: CAITEPGTGDDGYTF
CDR3nt: TGTGCCATCACCGAGCCCGGGACAGGGGATGATGGCTACACCTTC

abundance: .
j_gene: TRBJ1-6
d_gene: .
v_gene: TRBV27
CDR3aa: CASSLAQGYSYNSPLHF
CDR3nt: TGTGCCAGCAGTTTAGCCCAGGGGTACTCCTATAATTCACCCCTCCACTTT

abundance: .
j_gene: TRBJ1-5
d_gene: .
v_gene: TRBV28
CDR3aa: CASSSPGQLLDNQPQHF
CDR3nt: TGTGCCAGCAGTTCACCCGGACAGCTCCTAGATAATCAGCCCCAGCATTTT

abundance: .
j_gene: TRBJ2-2
d_gene: .
v_gene: TRBV30
CDR3aa: CAWSVQSGELFF
CDR3nt: TGTGCCTGGAGTGTACAGAGCGGGGAGCTGTTTTTT

abundance: many
j_gene: TRBJ2-4
d_gene: TRBD1
v_gene: TRBV5-1
CDR3aa: CASSSTTGAGDIQYF
CDR3nt: TGCGCCAGCAGCTCAACAACAGGGGCTGGAGACATTCAGTACTTC

abundance: .
j_gene: TRBJ2-7
d_gene: .
v_gene: TRBV5-5
CDR3aa: CASSFQGGYEQYF
CDR3nt: TGTGCCAGCAGCTTCCAGGGAGGCTACGAGCAGTACTTC

abundance: .
j_gene: TRBJ1-6
d_gene: .
v_gene: TRBV30
CDR3aa: CAWSVRVNSPLHF
CDR3nt: TGTGCCTGGAGTGTACGAGTAAATTCACCCCTCCACTTT

abundance: .
j_gene: TRBJ1-5
d_gene: .
v_gene: TRBV28
CDR3aa: CASSYVGNSGQPQHF
CDR3nt: TGTGCCAGCAGTTACGTTGGGAACAGCGGGCAGCCCCAGCATTTT

abundance: .
j_gene: TRBJ2-1
d_gene: TRBD2
v_gene: TRBV5-4
CDR3aa: CASLTSGGVADEQFF
CDR3nt: TGTGCCAGCTTGACTAGCGGGGGGGTTGCGGATGAGCAGTTCTTC

abundance: .
j_gene: TRBJ1-3
d_gene: .
v_gene: TRBV16
CDR3aa: CASSHLRAVSSGNTIYF
CDR3nt: TGTGCCAGCAGCCATCTTCGTGCGGTATCCTCTGGAAACACCATATATTTT

abundance: .
j_gene: TRBJ2-2
d_gene: TRBD1
v_gene: TRBV5-1
CDR3aa: CASSDGQGGNTGELFF
CDR3nt: TGCGCCAGCAGCGATGGACAGGGAGGTAACACCGGGGAGCTGTTTTTT

abundance: .
j_gene: TRBJ2-2
d_gene: .
v_gene: TRBV4-1
CDR3aa: CASSQGVDTGELFF
CDR3nt: TGCGCCAGCAGCCAAGGAGTAGACACCGGGGAGCTGTTTTTT

abundance: .
j_gene: TRBJ2-3
d_gene: .
v_gene: TRBV7-6
CDR3aa: CASSGGGHDTQYF
CDR3nt: TGTGCCAGCAGCGGGGGGGGGCACGATACGCAGTATTTT

abundance: .
j_gene: TRBJ1-1
d_gene: .
v_gene: TRBV27
CDR3aa: CASSLKTGGWTEAFF
CDR3nt: TGTGCCAGCAGTTTGAAGACCGGCGGATGGACTGAAGCTTTCTTT

abundance: .
j_gene: TRBJ2-7
d_gene: .
v_gene: TRBV11-2
CDR3aa: CASSFLGALSEQYF
CDR3nt: TGTGCCAGCAGCTTCCTAGGGGCTCTGAGCGAGCAGTACTTC

abundance: .
j_gene: TRBJ1-6
d_gene: .
v_gene: TRBV2
CDR3aa: CASTELGALRGSPLHF
CDR3nt: TGTGCCAGCACCGAACTGGGGGCTCTCAGGGGTTCACCCCTCCACTTT